What follows are 14 T cell receptor beta chains derived from one specimen sequenced in a study of CD8 T cells in Susac syndrome. Random hexamers primed reverse transcription of about 0.5 to 1 ug RNA. TCRdb reprocessed the immunoSEQ multiplex PCR reads via MiXCR and lists one record per CDR3 protein. Here the sample spans about 210,000 distinct CDR3 sequences, approximately 95% being singletons. The source material was CD4+ T cells from PBMCs. These receptors were obtained from a human donor with multiple sclerosis.

The J gene is TRBJ2-3, the V gene TRBV27; the D call may be TRBD1 or TRBD2 (6 bases each). V lost 2 bases and J lost 4, with 13 bases in between. Looked up from germline, CDR1 is MNHEY and CDR2 is SMNVEV (reference sequence). This CDR3 region has 15 residues. CDR3 residues: CASSLRWGAPDTQYF. The CDR3 nucleotides are TGTGCCAGCAGTTTACGCTGGGGGGCCCCAGATACGCAGTATTTT.

The V gene is TRBV9, the J gene TRBJ2-1; D gene uncertain. The CDR3 consists of 14 residues. Looked up from germline, CDR1 is SGDLS and CDR2 is YYNGEE. Trimming pared 0 bases from V and 7 bases from J, leaving 11 bases between. The CDR3 here is CASSVALNSNEQFF. CDR3 DNA: TGTGCCAGCAGCGTAGCGCTCAATAGTAATGAGCAGTTCTTC.

The J gene is TRBJ2-7, the V gene TRBV29-1; no reliable D call. The CDR3 has 13 amino acids. Trimming took off 4 bases at V and 2 bases at J, with 12 bases between the two ends. The germline CDR1 and CDR2 sequences are SQVTM and ANQGSEA. The CDR3 loop is CSVVRPLTYEQYF. CDR3 nucleotides: TGCAGCGTTGTGAGGCCGTTGACCTACGAGCAGTACTTC.

The chain carries TRBV3-1 and TRBJ2-5; 7 bases are a match to TRBD1. This CDR3 has 14 residues. Germline-derived CDR1 and CDR2 are LGHDT and YNNKEL (reference sequence). With 4 bases clipped from V and 4 bases from J, the junction kept 6 bases outside the gene matches. CDR3 coding DNA: TGTGCCAGCAGCCGGGGACAGTCTCGAGAGACCCAGTACTTC. Translation: CASSRGQSRETQYF.

This chain joins TRBV28 and TRBJ2-5; D uncertain. CDR3 length: 14 residues. The germline gives CDR1 MDHEN, CDR2 SYDVKM. V was clipped by 6 bases and J by 1 base, with 12 bases between them. The CDR3 loop reads CASSSGRFQETQYF. The CDR3 DNA sequence: TGTGCCAGCAGCTCCGGACGGTTCCAAGAGACCCAGTACTTC.

J is TRBJ2-5 and V is TRBV7-8, with TRBD1 matching 9 bases. This CDR3 has 14 amino acids. V dropped 5 bases and J dropped 4; count of bases not matched to a gene: 5. CDR1 is SGHVS and CDR2 is FQNEAQ in the germline V gene. The CDR3 nucleotides read TGTGCCAGCAGCCGGTCGGACAGGGGAGAGACCCAGTACTTC. Translated: CASSRSDRGETQYF.

The V and J genes are TRBV3-1 and TRBJ2-1, with no clear D. There are 14 residues in the CDR3. The V and J ends lost 1 base and 0 bases respectively, with 4 bases between them. Germline lookup yields CDR1 LGHDT and CDR2 YNNKEL (reference sequence). CDR3 sequence (DNA): TGTGCCAGCAGCCAAGGGACCTCCTACAATGAGCAGTTCTTC. This gives the protein CASSQGTSYNEQFF.

V gene TRBV30 combines with J gene TRBJ2-1, with D possibly TRBD2 on 6 matching bases. V shed 0 bases and J shed 7 bases, with 7 bases lying between them. The CDR3 runs 12 residues. Germline V lookup: CDR1 GTSNPN, CDR2 SVGIG (reference sequence). The CDR3 coding sequence is TGTGCCTGGAGTGTACTAGCTAATGAGCAGTTCTTC. Encoded protein: CAWSVLANEQFF.

Details on this clonotype: The junction departs from germline at one end; a sequencing error may be responsible. The chain employs TRBV12-3 or TRBV12-4 and TRBJ2-1; D remains unclear. The CDR3 loop spans 12 amino acids. The CDR3, as DNA: TGTGCCAGCAGTCCCCCGGAAGGGCCTTCAGAATTC. Residues: CASSPPEGPSEF.

The chain couples TRBV29-1 to TRBJ2-1; TRBD2 might be the D (5 bases). V lost 5 bases to trimming and J lost 10 bases, with 15 bases between them. CDR3 length: 12 residues. Looked up from germline, CDR1 is SQVTM and CDR2 is ANQGSEA. The CDR3 nucleotides read TGCAGCGTTCCAGGTCTCACGGGGGAGCAGTTCTTC. Amino acid sequence: CSVPGLTGEQFF.

The V and J genes are TRBV7-2 and TRBJ1-2; D call uncertain. Germline lookup yields CDR1 SGHTA and CDR2 FQGNSA. CDR3 length equals 12 residues. Trimming stripped 5 bases from V and 7 bases from J, with 11 bases between. The DNA of the CDR3 is TGTGCCAGCAGCGCGTCCTCCGGTGGCTACACCTTC. As protein: CASSASSGGYTF.

The chain recombines TRBV20-1 with TRBJ1-2, with TRBD1 as a possible D gene (6 bases). V dropped 0 bases and J dropped 2 bases, with 7 bases sitting between them. Germline values: CDR1 DFQATT, CDR2 SNEGSKA (reference sequence). The CDR3 sequence is 13 residues long. The CDR3 coding sequence is TGCAGTGCTAGAGAACAGGGCAACTATGGCTACACCTTC. Translation gives CSAREQGNYGYTF.

The rearrangement joins TRBV3-1 to TRBJ1-2; unclear D gene. The CDR3 runs 13 residues. V was shortened by 1 base and J by 8 bases, with 11 bases between the two germline ends. Germline V gene data show CDR1 as LGHDT and CDR2 as YNNKEL (reference sequence). The CDR3 DNA sequence: TGTGCCAGCAGCCAAGGATCCGGCCGGGGCTACACCTTC. Translating it yields CASSQGSGRGYTF.

In its sample, this clonotype was seen once. The J gene is TRBJ2-2, the V gene TRBV3-1; D is ambiguous. CDR1 LGHDT and CDR2 YNNKEL come from the germline V gene (reference sequence). The CDR3 is made up of 14 amino acids. Trimming shortened V by 2 bases and J by 8 bases, and 12 bases separated the two germline ends. CDR3 loop: CASSQYFYGGELFF. The CDR3 DNA follows: TGTGCCAGCAGCCAATACTTCTATGGTGGGGAGCTGTTTTTT.